Below, 9 T cell receptor beta chains from the same sample are listed, as sequenced in a study of shared clonotypes between healthy human individuals. Clones were sequenced by immunoSEQ multiplex PCR, and TCRdb holds only the in-frame ones, with some missing. This repertoire shows 550,000 to 700,000 clones, 73% found once; its top ten account for 1.5% to 2%. Sequenced material: memory CD4+ T cells sorted from blood. The subset is: CD45RA-negative fraction. The receptors originated from a woman younger than 45 in good health.

This clone was seen a single time. The chain carries TRBV18 and TRBJ2-2; perhaps TRBD2 as D (5 bases). There are 16 residues in the CDR3. CDR1 is KGHSH, CDR2 LQKENI, per germline. Trimming cost V 2 bases and J 0 bases, with 10 bases left between them. The CDR3 region is CASSPREDSNTGELFF. CDR3 sequence (DNA): TGTGCCAGCTCACCAAGAGAGGACTCGAACACCGGGGAGCTGTTTTTT.

The chain carries TRBV10-2 and TRBJ2-7, with TRBD1 identical over 8 bases. The junction had 10 bases not matched to a gene; V was cut back by 6 bases and J by 12 bases. This CDR3 spans 12 amino acids. Germline CDR1 WSHSY, CDR2 SAAADI. This CDR3 is CASSPGQGQGYF. CDR3 nucleotides: TGCGCCAGCAGCCCCGGACAGGGTCAGGGGTACTTC.

This clone came up once. The chain has TRBV30 and TRBJ2-2, with a weak D call TRBD1 (6 bases). Germline assignment: CDR1 GTSNPN and CDR2 SVGIG (reference sequence). V was cut by 3 bases and J by 5 bases, with 10 bases left in between. CDR3 size: 13 residues. CDR3 region: CAWSETGTGELFF. In DNA, the CDR3 is TGTGCCTGGAGCGAAACAGGGACCGGGGAGCTGTTTTTT. The variable domain in full, completed from reference TRBV30 and TRBJ2-2, reads SQTIHQWPATLVQPVGSPLSLECTVEGTSNPNLYWYRQAAGRGLQLLFYSVGIGQISSEVPQNLSASRPQDRQFILSSKKLLLSDSGFYLCAWSETGTGELFFGEGSRLTVL.

The chain joins TRBV19 to TRBJ2-4, with 10 bases aligning to TRBD1. Germline lookup yields CDR1 LNHDA and CDR2 SQIVND (reference sequence). The trim removed 4 bases at V and 7 bases at J, leaving 1 base unmatched. The CDR3 sequence is 13 residues long. Here the CDR3 reads CASSTDRGNIQYF. The CDR3 DNA reads as TGTGCCAGTAGTACGGACAGGGGGAACATTCAGTACTTC.

The chain is built from TRBV4-2 and TRBJ2-7, with 7 nucleotides matching TRBD2. Unmatched junction bases numbered 14, after V lost 0 bases and J lost 6 bases. CDR3 length: 17 amino acids. Germline lookup yields CDR1 LGHNA and CDR2 YNFKEQ. CDR3 nucleotide sequence: TGTGCCAGCAGCCAAGATCTCGGAGCGGGAAGGTCACCCGAGCAGTACTTC. Protein: CASSQDLGAGRSPEQYF.

This clone has at least ten counts. Other DNA sequences in the same sample also yield this CDR3. V gene TRBV2 combines with J gene TRBJ1-1, with a possible D match to TRBD1 (5 bases). In germline, CDR1 is SNHLY, CDR2 FYNNEI. CDR3 length equals 14 residues. Trimming removed 2 bases at V and 5 bases at J, with 12 bases between. DNA of the CDR3: TGTGCCAGCAGTGAAAAAGGGTACAGGACTGAAGCTTTCTTT. Translating gives CASSEKGYRTEAFF.

This chain connects TRBV4-1 to TRBJ1-5, with D perhaps TRBD1 (5 bases). Germline V gene sequence: CDR1 MGHRA, CDR2 YSYEKL. V shed 3 bases and J shed 3 bases, with 18 bases lying between them. This CDR3 has 17 amino acids. CDR3: CASSQQRSAGPNQPQHF. As DNA, the CDR3 is TGCGCCAGCAGCCAGCAACGCTCAGCGGGGCCCAATCAGCCCCAGCATTTT.

The chain links TRBV19 to TRBJ1-5; D gene uncertain. The CDR3 loop spans 15 amino acids. CDR1 LNHDA and CDR2 SQIVND come from the germline V gene (reference sequence). Trimming removed 1 base from V and 0 bases from J, with 7 bases in between. The CDR3 coding sequence is TGTGCCAGTAGTATAGCTGGGTCTAGCAATCAGCCCCAGCATTTT. Residues: CASSIAGSSNQPQHF.

This chain joins TRBV25-1 and TRBJ2-1, with TRBD2 matching over 7 bases. Trimming removed 0 bases from V and 4 bases from J; junction bases left unmatched: 6. From germline, CDR1 is MGHDK and CDR2 SYGVNS. CDR3 length: 16 amino acids. In DNA, the CDR3 is TGTGCCAGCAGTGAATATGGAGCGGGAAGATACAATGAGCAGTTCTTC. This translates into CASSEYGAGRYNEQFF.